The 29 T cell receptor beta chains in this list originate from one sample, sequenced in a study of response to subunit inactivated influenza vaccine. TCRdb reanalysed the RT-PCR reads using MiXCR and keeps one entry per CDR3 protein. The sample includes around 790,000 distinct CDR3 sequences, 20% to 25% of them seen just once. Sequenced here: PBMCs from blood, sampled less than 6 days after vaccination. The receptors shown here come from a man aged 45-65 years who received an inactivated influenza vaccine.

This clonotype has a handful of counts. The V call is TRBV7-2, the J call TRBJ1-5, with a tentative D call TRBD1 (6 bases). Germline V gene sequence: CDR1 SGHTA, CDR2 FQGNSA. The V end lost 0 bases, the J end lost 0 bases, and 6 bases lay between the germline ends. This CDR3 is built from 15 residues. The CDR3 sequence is CASSLATGSNQPQHF. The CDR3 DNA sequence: TGTGCCAGCAGCTTAGCGACAGGTAGCAATCAGCCCCAGCATTTT.

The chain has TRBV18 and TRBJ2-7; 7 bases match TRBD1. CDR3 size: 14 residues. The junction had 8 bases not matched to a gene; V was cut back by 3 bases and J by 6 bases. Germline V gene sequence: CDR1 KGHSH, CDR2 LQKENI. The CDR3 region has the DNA TGTGCCAGCTCACCGACCGGGACAGTACCCGAGCAGTACTTC. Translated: CASSPTGTVPEQYF.

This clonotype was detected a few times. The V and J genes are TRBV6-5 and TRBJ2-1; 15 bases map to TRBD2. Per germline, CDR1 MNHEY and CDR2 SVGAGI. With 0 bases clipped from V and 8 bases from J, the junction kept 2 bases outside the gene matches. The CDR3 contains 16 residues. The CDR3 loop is CASSYSGLAGGHEQFF. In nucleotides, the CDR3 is TGTGCCAGCAGTTACTCGGGACTAGCGGGGGGCCATGAGCAGTTCTTC.

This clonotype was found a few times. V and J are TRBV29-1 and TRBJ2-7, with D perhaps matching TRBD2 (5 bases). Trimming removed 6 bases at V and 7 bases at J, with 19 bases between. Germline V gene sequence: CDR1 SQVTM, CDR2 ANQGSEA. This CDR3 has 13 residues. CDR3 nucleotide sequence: TGCAGCGTCGCCCCCGACTTGGGGAGAGAGCAGTACTTC. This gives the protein CSVAPDLGREQYF.

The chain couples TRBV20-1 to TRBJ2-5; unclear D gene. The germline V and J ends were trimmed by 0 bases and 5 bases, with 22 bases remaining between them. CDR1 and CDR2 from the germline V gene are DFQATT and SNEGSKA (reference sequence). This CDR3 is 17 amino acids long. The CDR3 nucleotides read TGCAGTGCTAGAGACACAAGCGCCCTGGCCGCTGGGGAGACCCAGTACTTC. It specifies CSARDTSALAAGETQYF.

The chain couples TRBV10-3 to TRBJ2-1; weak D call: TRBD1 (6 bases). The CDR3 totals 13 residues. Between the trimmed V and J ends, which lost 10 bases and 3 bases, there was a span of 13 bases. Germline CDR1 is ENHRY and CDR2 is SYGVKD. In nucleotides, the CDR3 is TGTGCCACTTCGGCAGGGGACTACAATGAGCAGTTCTTC. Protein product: CATSAGDYNEQFF.

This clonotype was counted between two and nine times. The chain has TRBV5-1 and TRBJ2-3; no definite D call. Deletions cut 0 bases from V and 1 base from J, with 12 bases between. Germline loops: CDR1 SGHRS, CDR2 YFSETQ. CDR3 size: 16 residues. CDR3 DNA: TGCGCCAGCAGCTTGGAGGGATTTGTGGGCACAGATACGCAGTATTTT. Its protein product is CASSLEGFVGTDTQYF.

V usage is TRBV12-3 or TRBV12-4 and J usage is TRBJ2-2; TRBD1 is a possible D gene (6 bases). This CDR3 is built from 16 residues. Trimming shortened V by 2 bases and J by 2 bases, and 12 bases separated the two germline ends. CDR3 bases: TGTGCCAGCAGTTTAACCCCGGGGACAAACACCGGGGAGCTGTTTTTT. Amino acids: CASSLTPGTNTGELFF.

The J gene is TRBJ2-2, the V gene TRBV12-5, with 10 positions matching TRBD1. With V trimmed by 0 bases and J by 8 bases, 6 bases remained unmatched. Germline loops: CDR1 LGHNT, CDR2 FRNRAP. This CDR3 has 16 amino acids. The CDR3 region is CASGLVLGQGPGELFF. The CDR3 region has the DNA TGTGCTAGTGGTTTGGTATTGGGACAGGGGCCAGGGGAGCTGTTTTTT. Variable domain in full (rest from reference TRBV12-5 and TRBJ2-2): DARVTQTPRHKVTEMGQEVTMRCQPILGHNTVFWYRQTMMQGLELLAYFRNRAPLDDSGMPKDRFSAEMPDATLATLKIQPSEPRDSAVYFCASGLVLGQGPGELFFGEGSRLTVL.

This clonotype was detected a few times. In DNA, the CDR3 is TGTGCCAGCAGATTAAGGGACACCTACCAAGAGACCCAGTACTTC. It encodes CASRLRDTYQETQYF. The rearrangement uses TRBV7-6 and TRBJ2-5, with D possibly matching TRBD1 (6 bases). With 6 bases removed from V and 0 bases from J, the gap between germline ends came to 14 bases. The CDR3 has 15 amino acids. Germline CDR1 reads SGHVS; CDR2 reads FNYEAQ.

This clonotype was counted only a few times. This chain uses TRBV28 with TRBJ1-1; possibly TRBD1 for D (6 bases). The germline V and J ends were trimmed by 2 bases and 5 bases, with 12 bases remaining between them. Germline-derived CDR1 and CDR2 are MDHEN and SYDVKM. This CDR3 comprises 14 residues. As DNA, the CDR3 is TGTGCCAGCAGTTTAAGGGGGGCGAGGACTGAAGCTTTCTTT. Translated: CASSLRGARTEAFF.

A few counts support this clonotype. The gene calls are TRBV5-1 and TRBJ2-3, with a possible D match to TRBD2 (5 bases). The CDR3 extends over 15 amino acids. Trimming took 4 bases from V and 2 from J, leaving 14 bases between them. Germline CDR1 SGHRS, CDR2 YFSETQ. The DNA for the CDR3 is TGCGCCAGCAGCCCCAGTCGGGGAGCCACAGATACGCAGTATTTT. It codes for CASSPSRGATDTQYF.

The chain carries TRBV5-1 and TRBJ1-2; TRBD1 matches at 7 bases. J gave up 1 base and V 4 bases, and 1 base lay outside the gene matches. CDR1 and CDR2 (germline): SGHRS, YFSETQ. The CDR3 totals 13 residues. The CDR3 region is CASSGDSNYGYTF. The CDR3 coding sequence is TGCGCCAGCAGCGGGGACAGTAACTATGGCTACACCTTC.

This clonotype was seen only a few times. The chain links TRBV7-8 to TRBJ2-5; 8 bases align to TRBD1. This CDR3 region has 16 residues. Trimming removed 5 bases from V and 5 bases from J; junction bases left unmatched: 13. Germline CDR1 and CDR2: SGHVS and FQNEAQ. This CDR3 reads CASSGMGRQGSETQYF. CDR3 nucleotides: TGTGCCAGCAGCGGGATGGGGAGACAGGGGTCGGAGACCCAGTACTTC.

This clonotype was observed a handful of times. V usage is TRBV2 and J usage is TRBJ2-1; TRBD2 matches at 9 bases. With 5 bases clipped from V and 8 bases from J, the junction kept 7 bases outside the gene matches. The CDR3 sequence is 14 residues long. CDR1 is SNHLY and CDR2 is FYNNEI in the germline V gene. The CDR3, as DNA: TGTGCCAGCAGTCAGGGGGTAGCGGGGGATGAGCAGTTCTTC. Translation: CASSQGVAGDEQFF. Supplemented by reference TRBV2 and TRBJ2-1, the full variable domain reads EPEVTQTPSHQVTQMGQEVILRCVPISNHLYFYWYRQILGQKVEFLVSFYNNEISEKSEIFDDQFSVERPDGSNFTLKIRSTKLEDSAMYFCASSQGVAGDEQFFGPGTRLTVL.

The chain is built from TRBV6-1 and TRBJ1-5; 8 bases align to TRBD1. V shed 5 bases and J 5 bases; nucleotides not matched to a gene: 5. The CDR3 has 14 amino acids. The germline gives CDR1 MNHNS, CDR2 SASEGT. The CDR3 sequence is CASSPDRDHQPQHF. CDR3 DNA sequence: TGTGCCAGCAGTCCGGACAGGGACCATCAGCCCCAGCATTTT.

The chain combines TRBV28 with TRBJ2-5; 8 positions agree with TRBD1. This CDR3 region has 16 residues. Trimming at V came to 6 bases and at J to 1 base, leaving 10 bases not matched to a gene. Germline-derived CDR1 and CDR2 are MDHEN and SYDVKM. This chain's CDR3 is CASSRRWTGIQETQYF. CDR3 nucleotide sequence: TGTGCCAGCAGCCGCCGATGGACAGGGATCCAAGAGACCCAGTACTTC.

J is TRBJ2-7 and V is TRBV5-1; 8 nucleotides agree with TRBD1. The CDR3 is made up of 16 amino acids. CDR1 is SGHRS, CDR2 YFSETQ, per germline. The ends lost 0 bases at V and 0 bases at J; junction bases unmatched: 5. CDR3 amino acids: CASSLGTGRVSYEQYF. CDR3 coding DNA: TGCGCCAGCAGCTTGGGGACAGGGCGGGTCTCCTACGAGCAGTACTTC.

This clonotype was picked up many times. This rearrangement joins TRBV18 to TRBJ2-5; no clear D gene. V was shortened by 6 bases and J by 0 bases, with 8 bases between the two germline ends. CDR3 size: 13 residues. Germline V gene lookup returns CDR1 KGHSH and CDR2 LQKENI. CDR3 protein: CASSPGYQETQYF. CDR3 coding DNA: TGTGCCAGCTCGCCTGGTTACCAAGAGACCCAGTACTTC.

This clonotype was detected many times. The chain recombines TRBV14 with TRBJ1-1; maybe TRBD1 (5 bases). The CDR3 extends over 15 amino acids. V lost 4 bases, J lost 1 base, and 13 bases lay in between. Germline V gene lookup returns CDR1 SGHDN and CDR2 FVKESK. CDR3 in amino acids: CASSPLIQANTEAFF. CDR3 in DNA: TGTGCCAGCAGCCCTTTAATACAGGCGAACACTGAAGCTTTCTTT.

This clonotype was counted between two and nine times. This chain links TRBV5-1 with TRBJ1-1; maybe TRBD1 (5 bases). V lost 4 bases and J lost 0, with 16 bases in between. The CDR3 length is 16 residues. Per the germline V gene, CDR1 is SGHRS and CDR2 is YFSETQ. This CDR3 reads CASSRDSIALNTEAFF. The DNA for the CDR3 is TGCGCCAGCAGCCGAGACAGCATTGCCCTGAACACTGAAGCTTTCTTT.

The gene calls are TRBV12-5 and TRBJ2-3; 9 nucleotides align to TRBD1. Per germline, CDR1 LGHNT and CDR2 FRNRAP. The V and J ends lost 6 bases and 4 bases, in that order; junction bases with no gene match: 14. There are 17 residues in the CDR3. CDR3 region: CASGSSGTGRAADTQYF. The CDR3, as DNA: TGTGCTAGTGGCTCAAGCGGGACAGGGAGGGCGGCAGATACGCAGTATTTT.

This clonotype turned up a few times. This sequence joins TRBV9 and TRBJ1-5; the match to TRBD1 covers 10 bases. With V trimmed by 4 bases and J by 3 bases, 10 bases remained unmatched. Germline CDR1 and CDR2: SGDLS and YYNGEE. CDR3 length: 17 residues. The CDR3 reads CASSPRGDRGPNQPQHF. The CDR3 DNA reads TGTGCCAGCAGCCCCAGGGGGGACAGGGGTCCCAATCAGCCCCAGCATTTT.

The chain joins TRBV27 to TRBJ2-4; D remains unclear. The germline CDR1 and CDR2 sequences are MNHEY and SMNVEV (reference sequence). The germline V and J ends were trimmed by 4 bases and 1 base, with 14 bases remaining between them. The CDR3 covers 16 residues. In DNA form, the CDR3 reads TGTGCCAGCAGTTACCGCAAGGAAGGGGCCAAAAACATTCAGTACTTC. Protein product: CASSYRKEGAKNIQYF.

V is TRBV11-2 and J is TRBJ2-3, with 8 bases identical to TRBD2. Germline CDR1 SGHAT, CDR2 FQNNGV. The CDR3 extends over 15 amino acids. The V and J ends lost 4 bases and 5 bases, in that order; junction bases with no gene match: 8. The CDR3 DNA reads TGTGCCAGCAGCTCGCCGGGACTAGATCTAGATACGCAGTATTTT. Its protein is CASSSPGLDLDTQYF.

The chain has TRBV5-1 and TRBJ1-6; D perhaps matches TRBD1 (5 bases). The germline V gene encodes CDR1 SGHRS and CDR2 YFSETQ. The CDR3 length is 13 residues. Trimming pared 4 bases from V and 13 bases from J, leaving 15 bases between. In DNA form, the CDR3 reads TGCGCCAGCAGCACCGCCCGGGAGGGGCCCCTCCACTTT. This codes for CASSTAREGPLHF.

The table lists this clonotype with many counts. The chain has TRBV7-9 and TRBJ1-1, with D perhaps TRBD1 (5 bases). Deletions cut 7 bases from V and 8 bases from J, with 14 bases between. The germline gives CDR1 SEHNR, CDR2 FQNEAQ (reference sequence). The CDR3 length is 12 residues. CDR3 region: CASTPGAPEAFF. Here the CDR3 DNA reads TGTGCCAGCACCCCTGGGGCACCCGAAGCTTTCTTT.

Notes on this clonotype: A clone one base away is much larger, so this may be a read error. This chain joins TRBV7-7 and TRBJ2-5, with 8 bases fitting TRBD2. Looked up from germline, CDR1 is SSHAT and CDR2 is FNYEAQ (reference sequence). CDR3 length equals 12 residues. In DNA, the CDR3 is TGTGCTAGCGGGAAATTATCTGAGACCCAGTACTTC. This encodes CASGKLSETQYF.

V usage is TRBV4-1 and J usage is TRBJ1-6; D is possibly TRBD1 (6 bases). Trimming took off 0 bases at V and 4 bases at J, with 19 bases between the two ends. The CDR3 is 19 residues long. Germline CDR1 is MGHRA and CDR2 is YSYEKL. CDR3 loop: CASSQDQGRGFTYNSPLHF. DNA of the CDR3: TGCGCCAGCAGCCAAGATCAGGGCAGGGGCTTCACTTATAATTCACCCCTCCACTTT.